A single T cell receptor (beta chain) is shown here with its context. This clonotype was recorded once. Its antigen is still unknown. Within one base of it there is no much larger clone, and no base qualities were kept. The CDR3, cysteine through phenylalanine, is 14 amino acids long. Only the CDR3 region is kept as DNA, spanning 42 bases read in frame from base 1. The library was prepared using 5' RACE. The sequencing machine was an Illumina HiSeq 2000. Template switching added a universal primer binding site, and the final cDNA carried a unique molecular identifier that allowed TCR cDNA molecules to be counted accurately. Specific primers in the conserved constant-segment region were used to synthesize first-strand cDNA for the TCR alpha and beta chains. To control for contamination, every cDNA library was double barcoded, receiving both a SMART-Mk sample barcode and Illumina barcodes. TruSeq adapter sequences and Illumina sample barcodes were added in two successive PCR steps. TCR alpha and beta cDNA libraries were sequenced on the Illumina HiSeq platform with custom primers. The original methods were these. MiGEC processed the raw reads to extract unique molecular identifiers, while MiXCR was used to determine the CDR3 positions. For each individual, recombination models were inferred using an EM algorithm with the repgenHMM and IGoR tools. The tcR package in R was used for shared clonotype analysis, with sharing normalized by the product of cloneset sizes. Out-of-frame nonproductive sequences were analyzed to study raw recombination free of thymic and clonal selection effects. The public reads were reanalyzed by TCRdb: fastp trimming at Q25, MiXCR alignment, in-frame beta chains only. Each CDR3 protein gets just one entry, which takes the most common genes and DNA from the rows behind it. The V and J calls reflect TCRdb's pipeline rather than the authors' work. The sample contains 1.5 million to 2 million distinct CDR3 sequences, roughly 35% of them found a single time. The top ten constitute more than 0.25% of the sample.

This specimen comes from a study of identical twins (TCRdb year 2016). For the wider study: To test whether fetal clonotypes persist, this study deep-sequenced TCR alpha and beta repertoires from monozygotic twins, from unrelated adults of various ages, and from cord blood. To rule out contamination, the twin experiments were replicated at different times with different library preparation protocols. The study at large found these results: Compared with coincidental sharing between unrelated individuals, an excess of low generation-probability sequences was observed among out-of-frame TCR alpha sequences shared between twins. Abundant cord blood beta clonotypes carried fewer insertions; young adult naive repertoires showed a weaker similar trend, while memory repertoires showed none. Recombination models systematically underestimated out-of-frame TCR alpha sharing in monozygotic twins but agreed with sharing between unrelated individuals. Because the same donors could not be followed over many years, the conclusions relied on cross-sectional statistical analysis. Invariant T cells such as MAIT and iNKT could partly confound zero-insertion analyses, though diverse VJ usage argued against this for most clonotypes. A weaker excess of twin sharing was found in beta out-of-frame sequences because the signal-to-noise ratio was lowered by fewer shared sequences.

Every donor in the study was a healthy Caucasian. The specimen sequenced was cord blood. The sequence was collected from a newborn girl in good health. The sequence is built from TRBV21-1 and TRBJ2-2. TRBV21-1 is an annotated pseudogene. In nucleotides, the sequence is TGTGCCAACGAGAGGCCACAGAACACCGGGGAGCTGTTTTTT. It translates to CANERPQNTGELFF.